The source of this TCR beta chain is a study of blood T cell repertoires in COVID-19. On the study more broadly: Samples representing acute and convalescent COVID-19 were sourced from the United States, Italy and Spain. Sample material is recorded as cDNA or gDNA derived from T cells, B-cell-depleted T cells, or PBMCs.

Methods used by the authors: The authors estimated nucleated cell counts from reference gene primer amplification. The assay was immunoSEQ multiplex PCR, and TCRdb's table has in-frame clones only and misses some. Clone size and the V and J calls come from that table; the DNA yielded D and trimming. The sample contains about 150,000 clones, roughly 81% of which appear only once. This clonotype was sampled from a human donor with acute or convalescent COVID-19. The donor label of this sample is uncertain. Sequencing was carried out using peripheral blood.

CDR3 loop: CASSPEPGQRRNYGYTF. CDR3 in DNA: TGTGCCAGCAGCCCAGAACCGGGACAGCGGCGTAACTATGGCTACACCTTC. J is TRBJ1-2 and V is TRBV9, with 7 bases aligning to TRBD1. The V segment lost 4 bases and the J segment 1 base; nucleotides outside the gene matches: 13. The CDR3 sequence is 17 residues long. CDR1 is SGDLS, CDR2 YYNGEE, per germline.